Listed below are T cell receptor beta chains from one sample, sequenced in a study of human T cells and chemical hapten exposure. TCRdb redid the calling of the RACE reads with MiXCR, one entry per CDR3 protein. The sample records approximately 110,000 distinct CDR3 sequences, more than 9.5% being singletons. Sequenced here: whole blood, sampled in connection with sensitization to the hapten diphenylcyclopropenone (DPC). These receptors were collected from a woman aged 40-49 years with alopecia areata. Some clones in this sample may be carry-over from other donors' samples. Each CDR3 is given without its conserved first and last residue. Rows give clone size only sometimes, using once, few, many, or a class for an expanded clone.

many | TRBV7-8 | ASSLSFPGSSAGSEKLF
- | TRBV20-1 | SAGVRQGTDTQY
many | TRBV30 | AWGKGTETQY
few | TRBV7-2 | ASSGPGQGSNTGELF
many | TRBV4-3 | ASSQEGYEQF
many | TRBV5-1 | ASRDTGGRANEKLF
- | TRBV11-2 | ASSLISGTSVYEQF
few | TRBV27 | ASSLSSPSWVDGWEQY
many | TRBV21-1 | ASSPPREVYPYEQY
- | TRBV20-1 | SVTTSGRAGETQY
many | TRBV4-3 | ASSQDLVRPSNTETQY
- | TRBV21-1 | ASSKVTGGSGYEQF
- | TRBV5-1 | ASSLSLRQGLNTGELF
- | TRBV5-5 | ASTLMGGPTDTQY
- | TRBV2 | ASSERANTEAF
- | TRBV5-1 | ASSLRGQDTEAF
- | TRBV5-1 | ASSLKEPYEQY
many | TRBV3-1 | ASSQDRAGGAYYEQY
few | TRBV7-2 | ASNLPGGPPDNEQF
many | TRBV10-3 | AISLAVDNEQF
few | TRBV6-2/TRBV6-3 | ASSYVAGPYEQY
few | TRBV12-3/TRBV12-4 | ASSFWAGGLVNEQF
many | TRBV7-8 | ASSPPGGTNEKLF
few | TRBV6-2/TRBV6-3 | ASETGKSYEQY
- | TRBV4-3 | ASSQDRLQF
few | TRBV12-3/TRBV12-4 | ASNKIGTDTQY
- | TRBV7-8 | ASSLVSGGNTIY
many | TRBV12-5 | ASGLVAEAF
few | TRBV10-3 | AISEGQGYTIY
many | TRBV9 | ASSSPGQTNSPLH
many | TRBV20-1 | SARDYNEQF
many | TRBV4-3 | ASSQVWTAEQY
- | TRBV3-1 | ASSGTSVEQY
few | TRBV12-3/TRBV12-4 | ASSPEGQGGEKLF
- | TRBV5-6 | ASSAGHTGELF
few | TRBV21-1 | ASRPPGPGGQPQH